This T cell receptor (beta chain) was recovered during a study of tumor and adjacent non-tumor tissue in lung cancer. Across the study: Patients comprised eleven to twelve adenocarcinoma, 2 squamous cell carcinoma and 1 small cell lung cancer. Study-level points and caveats: Significantly higher TCR diversity was found in tumor than normal lung. Normal lung showed higher cumulative top 100 clone frequency than tumor. Higher tumor TCR diversity was associated with shorter survival.

TCRbeta libraries were built with three rounds of nested PCR, modified from ARM-PCR. Using its own MiXCR run on the multiplex PCR reads, TCRdb lists one record per CDR3 protein. The profile shows about 80,000 distinct CDR3 sequences, just under 75% of them singletons. This sample's RNA came from whole unsorted tissue. The CDR3 length is 12 residues. In germline, CDR1 is MNHNS, CDR2 SASEGT. This clonotype was recorded once. Its antigen is not identified. The rearrangement uses TRBV6-1 and TRBJ2-5, with D unclear. This clonotype originated in a woman in her thirties or forties with non-small cell lung cancer. Sequencing was carried out using lung tumor tissue. CDR3: CVTRYTGETQYF. The CDR3 DNA sequence: TGTGTTACCCGCTACACGGGAGAGACCCAGTACTTC.